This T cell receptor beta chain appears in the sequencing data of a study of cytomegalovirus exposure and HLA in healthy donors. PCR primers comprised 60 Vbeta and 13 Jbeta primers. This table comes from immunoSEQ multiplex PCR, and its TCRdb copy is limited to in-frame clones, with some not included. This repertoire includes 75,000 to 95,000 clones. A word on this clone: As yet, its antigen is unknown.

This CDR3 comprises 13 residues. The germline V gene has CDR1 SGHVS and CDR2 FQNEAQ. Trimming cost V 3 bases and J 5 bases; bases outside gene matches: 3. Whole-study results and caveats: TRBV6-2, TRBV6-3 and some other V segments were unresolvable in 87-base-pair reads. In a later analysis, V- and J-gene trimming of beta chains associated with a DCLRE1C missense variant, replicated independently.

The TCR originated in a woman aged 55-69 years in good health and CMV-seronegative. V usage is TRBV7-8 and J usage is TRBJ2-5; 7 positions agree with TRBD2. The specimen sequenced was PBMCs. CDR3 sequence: CASSFRGGETQYF. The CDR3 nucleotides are TGTGCCAGCAGCTTTCGGGGAGGGGAGACCCAGTACTTC. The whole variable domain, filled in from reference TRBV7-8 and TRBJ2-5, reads GAGVSQSPRYKVAKRGQDVALRCDPISGHVSLFWYQQALGQGPEFLTYFQNEAQLDKSGLPSDRFFAERPEGSVSTLKIQRTQQEDSAVYLCASSFRGGETQYFGPGTRLLVL.